The T cell receptor beta chain described here comes from a study of beta chain features in type 1 diabetes. Study-level findings and limits: Researchers report that Type 1 diabetes patients had moderately but significantly shorter TCRB CDR3s across all four CD4+ subsets. The naive, central memory and Treg TCRB repertoires looked more alike in patients than they did in healthy donors. These data did not resolve whether HLA type affects TCRB rearrangement.

About this clone: What it binds is not known.

Germline V CDR1 and CDR2: SNHLY, FYNNEI. CDR3 length: 13 residues. The V end lost 1 base, the J end lost 4 bases, and 7 bases lay between the germline ends. Expressed TCRB transcripts got sequenced, as all isolated RNA was reverse transcribed. Libraries were prepared by immunoSEQ multiplex PCR; TCRdb keeps only in-frame clonotypes and omits some of them. Here the sample spans roughly 180,000 clones, about 8% being singletons. The sample consisted of central memory CD4+ T cells from blood. This clonotype originated in a woman aged 40 to 50 with type 1 diabetes. The rearrangement uses TRBV2 and TRBJ1-1; maybe TRBD1 (5 bases). The CDR3 DNA follows: TGTGCCAGCAGTGAAGGACAGATCACTGAAGCTTTCTTT. Protein sequence: CASSEGQITEAFF.